These 8 T cell receptor beta chains originate from one sample sequenced in a study of T-cell memory formation after mild COVID-19. TCRdb re-called the 5' RACE reads through MiXCR, storing one row per CDR3 protein. The sample includes about 470,000 distinct CDR3 sequences, 15% to 20% of them seen just once. Sequencing was carried out using PBMCs or a T cell subset sorted from them (not recorded which). These TCRs come from an adult woman who had mild COVID-19 (a few samples of this study predate the infection). Cell type and time point are not known.

The CDR3 spells CATSERTGMTDTQYF. The CDR3 DNA reads as TGTGCCACCAGTGAACGGACAGGGATGACAGATACGCAGTATTTT. The J gene is TRBJ2-3, the V gene TRBV24-1; 8 bases are a match to TRBD1. V was pared by 4 bases and J by 3 bases, with 5 bases of the junction left unmatched. CDR3 length: 15 residues. Looked up from germline, CDR1 is KGHDR and CDR2 is SFDVKD.

V and J are TRBV30 and TRBJ2-2; D is possibly TRBD2 (6 bases). CDR1 is GTSNPN and CDR2 is SVGIG in the germline V gene (reference sequence). The germline V and J ends were trimmed by 4 bases and 4 bases, with 16 bases remaining between them. The CDR3 loop spans 15 amino acids. Here the CDR3 DNA reads TGTGCCTGGATGGGGCCCGGGACTCGCACCGGGGAGCTGTTTTTT. Its translation is CAWMGPGTRTGELFF.

The V gene is TRBV6-2 or TRBV6-3, the J gene TRBJ2-3, with D tentatively TRBD1 or TRBD2 (5 bases each). CDR1 is MNHEY and CDR2 is SVGEGT in the germline V gene. V lost 11 bases to trimming and J lost 5 bases, with 11 bases between them. This CDR3 is built from 11 residues. The chain's CDR3 is CAGGKGDTQYF. The CDR3 region has the DNA TGTGCCGGGGGAAAGGGAGATACGCAGTATTTT.

The chain combines TRBV13 with TRBJ2-3; 14 bases map to TRBD2. The CDR3 length is 17 residues. The V segment lost 1 base and the J segment 3 bases; nucleotides outside the gene matches: 3. Germline V gene data show CDR1 as PRHDT and CDR2 as FYEKMQ (reference sequence). The chain's CDR3 is CASSLVWTSGRTDTQYF. The CDR3 bases are TGTGCCAGCAGCTTAGTGTGGACTAGCGGGAGGACAGATACGCAGTATTTT.

This clonotype was seen at least ten times. The chain joins TRBV10-3 to TRBJ1-3; D not certain. Germline V gene sequence: CDR1 ENHRY, CDR2 SYGVKD. V gave up 2 bases and J gave up 0 bases, with 5 bases separating them. The CDR3 contains 14 residues. The DNA of the CDR3 is TGTGCCATCAGTGAGAAGGGCTCTGGAAACACCATATATTTT. Amino acid sequence: CAISEKGSGNTIYF.

The V gene is TRBV4-3, the J gene TRBJ1-2; D is unresolved. V gave up 5 bases and J gave up 0 bases, with 13 bases separating them. Germline assignment: CDR1 LGHNA and CDR2 YSLEER. The CDR3 contains 15 residues. CDR3 region: CASSYHHPPNYGYTF. The CDR3 region has the DNA TGCGCCAGCAGCTACCACCATCCGCCTAACTATGGCTACACCTTC.

CDR3 DNA sequence: TGTGCCAGCAGCTTAGATGGGTTGGCCTTTAATGAGCAGTTCTTC. It yields the protein CASSLDGLAFNEQFF. The J gene is TRBJ2-1, the V gene TRBV7-9; no definite D call. CDR3 length: 15 amino acids. Germline lookup yields CDR1 SEHNR and CDR2 FQNEAQ (reference sequence). The V gene lost 1 base and the J gene lost 7 bases, with 14 bases spanning the gap.

This clonotype occurred many times. The chain uses TRBV5-4 and TRBJ2-7; 7 bases line up with TRBD1. From germline, CDR1 is SGHNT and CDR2 YYREEE (reference sequence). V was pared by 1 base and J by 5 bases, with 6 bases of the junction left unmatched. The CDR3 loop spans 14 amino acids. CDR3 residues: CASSLTGVRNEQYF. CDR3 DNA: TGTGCCAGCAGCTTGACAGGGGTTCGGAACGAGCAGTACTTC.